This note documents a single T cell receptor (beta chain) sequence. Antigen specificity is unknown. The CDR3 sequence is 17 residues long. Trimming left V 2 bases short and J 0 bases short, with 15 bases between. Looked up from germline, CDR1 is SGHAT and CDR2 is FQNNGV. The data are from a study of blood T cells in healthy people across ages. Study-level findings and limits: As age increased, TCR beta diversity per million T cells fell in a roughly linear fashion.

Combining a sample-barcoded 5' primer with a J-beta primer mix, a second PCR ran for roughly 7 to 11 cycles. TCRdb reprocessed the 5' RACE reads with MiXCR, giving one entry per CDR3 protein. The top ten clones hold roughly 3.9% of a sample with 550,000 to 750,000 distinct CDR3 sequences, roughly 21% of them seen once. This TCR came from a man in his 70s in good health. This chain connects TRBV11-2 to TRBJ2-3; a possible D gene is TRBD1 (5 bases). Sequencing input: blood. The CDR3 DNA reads TGTGCCAGCAGCTTAACGCCAGGGTGGTCTAGCACAGATACGCAGTATTTT. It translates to CASSLTPGWSSTDTQYF.